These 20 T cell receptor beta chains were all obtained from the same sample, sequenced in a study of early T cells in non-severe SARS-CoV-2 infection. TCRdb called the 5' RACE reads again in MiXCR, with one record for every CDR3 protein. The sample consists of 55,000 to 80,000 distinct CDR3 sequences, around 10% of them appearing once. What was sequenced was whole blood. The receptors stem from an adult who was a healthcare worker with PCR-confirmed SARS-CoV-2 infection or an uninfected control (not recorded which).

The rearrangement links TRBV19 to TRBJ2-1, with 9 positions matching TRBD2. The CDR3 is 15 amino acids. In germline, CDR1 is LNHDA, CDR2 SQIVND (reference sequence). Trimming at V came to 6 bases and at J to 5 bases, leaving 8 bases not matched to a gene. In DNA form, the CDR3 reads TGTGCCAGTAGATCACTAGCGGGTAGGAACAATGAGCAGTTCTTC. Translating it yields CASRSLAGRNNEQFF.

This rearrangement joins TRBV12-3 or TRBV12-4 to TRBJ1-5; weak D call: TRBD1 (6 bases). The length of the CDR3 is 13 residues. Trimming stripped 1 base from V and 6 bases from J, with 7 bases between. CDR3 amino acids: CASSLDRAQPQHF. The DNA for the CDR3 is TGTGCCAGCAGTTTAGACAGGGCTCAGCCCCAGCATTTT.

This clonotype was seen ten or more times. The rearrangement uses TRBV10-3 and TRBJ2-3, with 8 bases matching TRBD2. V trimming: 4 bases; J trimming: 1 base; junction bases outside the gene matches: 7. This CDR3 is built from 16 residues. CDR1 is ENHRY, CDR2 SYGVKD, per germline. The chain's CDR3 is CAISGAPGGGTDTQYF. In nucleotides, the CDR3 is TGTGCCATCAGTGGTGCTCCGGGGGGGGGCACAGATACGCAGTATTTT.

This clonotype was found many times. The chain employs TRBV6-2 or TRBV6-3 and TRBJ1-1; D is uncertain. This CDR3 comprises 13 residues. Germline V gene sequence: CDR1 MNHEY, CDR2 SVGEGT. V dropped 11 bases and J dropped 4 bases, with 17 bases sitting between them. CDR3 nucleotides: TGTGCCGCGGGATTGGGGTTCGGCACTGAAGCTTTCTTT. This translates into CAAGLGFGTEAFF.

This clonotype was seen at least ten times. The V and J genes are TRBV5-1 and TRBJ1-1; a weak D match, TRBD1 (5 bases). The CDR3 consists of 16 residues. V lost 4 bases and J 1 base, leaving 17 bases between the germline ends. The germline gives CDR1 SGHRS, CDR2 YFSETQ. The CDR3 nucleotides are TGCGCCAGCAGCCCCAGAGGGGCGCCGAGGAACACTGAAGCTTTCTTT. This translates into CASSPRGAPRNTEAFF.

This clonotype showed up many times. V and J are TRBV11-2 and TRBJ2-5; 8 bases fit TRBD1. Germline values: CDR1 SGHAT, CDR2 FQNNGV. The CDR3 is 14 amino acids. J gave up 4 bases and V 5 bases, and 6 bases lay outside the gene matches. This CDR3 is CASSLDRVGETQYF. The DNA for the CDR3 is TGTGCCAGCAGCCTGGACAGGGTAGGAGAGACCCAGTACTTC.

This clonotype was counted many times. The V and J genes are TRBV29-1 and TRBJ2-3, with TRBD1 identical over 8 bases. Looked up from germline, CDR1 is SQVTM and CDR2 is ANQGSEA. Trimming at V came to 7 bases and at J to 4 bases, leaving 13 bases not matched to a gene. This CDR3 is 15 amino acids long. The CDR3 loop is CSGTSGQVKSDTQYF. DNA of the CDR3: TGCAGCGGGACATCGGGACAGGTGAAATCAGATACGCAGTATTTT.

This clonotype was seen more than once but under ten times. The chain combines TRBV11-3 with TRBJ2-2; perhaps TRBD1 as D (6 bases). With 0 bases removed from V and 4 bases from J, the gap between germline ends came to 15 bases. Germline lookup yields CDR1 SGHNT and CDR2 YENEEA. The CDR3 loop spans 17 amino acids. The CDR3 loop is CASSLDVRTEPTGELFF. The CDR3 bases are TGTGCCAGCAGCTTAGATGTCCGGACAGAGCCCACCGGGGAGCTGTTTTTT.

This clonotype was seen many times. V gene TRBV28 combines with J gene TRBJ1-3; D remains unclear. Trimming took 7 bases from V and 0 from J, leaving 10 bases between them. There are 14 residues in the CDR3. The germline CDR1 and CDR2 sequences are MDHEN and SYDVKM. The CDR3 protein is CASKLLSSGNTIYF. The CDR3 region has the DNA TGTGCCAGCAAACTTTTGAGCTCTGGAAACACCATATATTTT.

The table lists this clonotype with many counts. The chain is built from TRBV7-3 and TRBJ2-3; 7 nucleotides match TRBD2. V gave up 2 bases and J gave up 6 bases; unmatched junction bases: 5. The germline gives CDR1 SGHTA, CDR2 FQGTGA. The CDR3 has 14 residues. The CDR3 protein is CASSLSLAEDTQYF. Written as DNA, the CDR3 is TGTGCCAGCAGCTTATCGCTAGCGGAGGATACGCAGTATTTT.

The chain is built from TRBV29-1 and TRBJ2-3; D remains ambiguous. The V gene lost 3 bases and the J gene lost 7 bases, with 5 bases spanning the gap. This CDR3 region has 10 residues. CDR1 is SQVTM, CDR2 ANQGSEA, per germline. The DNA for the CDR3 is TGCAGCGTTGAGCAATATACGCAGTATTTT. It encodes CSVEQYTQYF.

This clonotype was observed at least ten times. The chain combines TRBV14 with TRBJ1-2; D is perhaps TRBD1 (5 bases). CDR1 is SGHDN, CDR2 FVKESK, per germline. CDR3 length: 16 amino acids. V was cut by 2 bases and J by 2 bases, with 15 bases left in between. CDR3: CASSQIQGRGNYGYTF. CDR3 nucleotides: TGTGCCAGCAGCCAAATCCAGGGACGGGGGAACTATGGCTACACCTTC.

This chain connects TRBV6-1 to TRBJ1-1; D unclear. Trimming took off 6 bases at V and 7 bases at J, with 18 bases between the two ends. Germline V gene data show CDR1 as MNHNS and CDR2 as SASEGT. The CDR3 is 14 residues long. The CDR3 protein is CASRRIDGEFEAFF. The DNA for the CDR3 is TGTGCCAGCAGGAGGATCGACGGGGAGTTTGAAGCTTTCTTT.

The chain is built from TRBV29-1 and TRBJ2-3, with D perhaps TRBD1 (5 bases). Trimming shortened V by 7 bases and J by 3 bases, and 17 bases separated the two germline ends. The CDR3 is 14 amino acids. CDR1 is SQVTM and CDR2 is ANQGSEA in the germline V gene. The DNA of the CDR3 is TGCAGCGGGTCGCTAGGGGCAAGGACAGATACGCAGTATTTT. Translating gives CSGSLGARTDTQYF.

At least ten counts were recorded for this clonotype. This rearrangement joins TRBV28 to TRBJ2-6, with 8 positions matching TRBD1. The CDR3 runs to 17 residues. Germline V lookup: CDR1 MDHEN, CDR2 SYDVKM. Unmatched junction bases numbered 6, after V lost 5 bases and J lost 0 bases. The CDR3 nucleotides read TGTGCCAGCAGTGGAGACAGGGGAGACTCTGGGGCCAACGTCCTGACTTTC. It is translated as CASSGDRGDSGANVLTF.

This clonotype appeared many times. The DNA for the CDR3 is TGTGCCAGCATTCTGAGCGGGGGTTTTAGCACAGATACGCAGTATTTT. Translated, it gives CASILSGGFSTDTQYF. The rearrangement joins TRBV6-6 to TRBJ2-3, with 8 bases that match TRBD2. V gave up 7 bases and J gave up 0 bases; unmatched junction bases: 9. Per germline, CDR1 MNHNY and CDR2 SVGAGI (reference sequence). The CDR3 length is 16 residues.

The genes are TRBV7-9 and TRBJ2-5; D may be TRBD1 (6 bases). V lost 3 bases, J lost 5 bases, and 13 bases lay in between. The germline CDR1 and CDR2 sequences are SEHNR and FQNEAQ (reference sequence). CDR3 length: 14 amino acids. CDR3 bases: TGTGCCAGCAGCTTTGGCAGGGGTCGGGAGACCCAGTACTTC. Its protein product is CASSFGRGRETQYF.

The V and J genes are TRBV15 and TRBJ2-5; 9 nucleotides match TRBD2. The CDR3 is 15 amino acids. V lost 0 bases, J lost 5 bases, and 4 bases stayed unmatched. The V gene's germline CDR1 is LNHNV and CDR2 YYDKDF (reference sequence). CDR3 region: CATSREAGGPETQYF. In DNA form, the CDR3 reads TGTGCCACCAGCAGAGAGGCGGGAGGGCCGGAGACCCAGTACTTC.

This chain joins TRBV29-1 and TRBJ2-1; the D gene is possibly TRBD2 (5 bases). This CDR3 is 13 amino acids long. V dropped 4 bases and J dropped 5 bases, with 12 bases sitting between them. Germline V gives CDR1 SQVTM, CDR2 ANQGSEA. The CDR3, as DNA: TGCAGCGTTGGGACTGCGAGGAACAATGAGCAGTTCTTC. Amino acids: CSVGTARNNEQFF.

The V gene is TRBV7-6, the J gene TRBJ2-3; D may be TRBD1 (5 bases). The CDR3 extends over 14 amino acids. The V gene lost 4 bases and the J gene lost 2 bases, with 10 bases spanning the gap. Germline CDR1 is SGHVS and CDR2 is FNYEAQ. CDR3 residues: CASSSTVFTDTQYF. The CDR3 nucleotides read TGTGCCAGCAGCTCGACAGTCTTCACAGATACGCAGTATTTT.